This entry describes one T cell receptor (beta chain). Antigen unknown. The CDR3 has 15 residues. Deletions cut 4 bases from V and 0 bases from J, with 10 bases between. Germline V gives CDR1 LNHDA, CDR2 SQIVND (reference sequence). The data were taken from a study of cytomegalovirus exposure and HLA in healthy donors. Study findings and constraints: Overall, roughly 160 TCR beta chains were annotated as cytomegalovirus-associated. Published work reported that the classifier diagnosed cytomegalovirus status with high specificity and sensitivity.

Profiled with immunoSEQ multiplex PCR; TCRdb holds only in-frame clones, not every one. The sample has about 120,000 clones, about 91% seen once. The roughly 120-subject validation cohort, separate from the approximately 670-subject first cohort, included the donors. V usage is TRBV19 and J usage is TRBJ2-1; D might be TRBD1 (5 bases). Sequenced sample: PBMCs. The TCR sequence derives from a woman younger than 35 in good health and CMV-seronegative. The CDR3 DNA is TGTGCCAGTAGTAGACAGATTTCCTCCTACAATGAGCAGTTCTTC. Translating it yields CASSRQISSYNEQFF.